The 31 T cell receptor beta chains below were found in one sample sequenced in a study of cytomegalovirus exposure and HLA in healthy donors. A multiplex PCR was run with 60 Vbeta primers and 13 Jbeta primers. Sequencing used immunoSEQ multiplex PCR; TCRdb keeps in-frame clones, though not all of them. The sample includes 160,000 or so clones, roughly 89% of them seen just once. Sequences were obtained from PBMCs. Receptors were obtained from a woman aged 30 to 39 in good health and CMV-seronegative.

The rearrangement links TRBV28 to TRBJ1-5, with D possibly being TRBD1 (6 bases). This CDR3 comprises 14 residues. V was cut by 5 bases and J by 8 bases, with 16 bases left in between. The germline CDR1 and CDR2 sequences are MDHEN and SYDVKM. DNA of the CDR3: TGTGCCAGCAGTCCGGAGGACAGTAATAAGCCCCAGCATTTT. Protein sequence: CASSPEDSNKPQHF.

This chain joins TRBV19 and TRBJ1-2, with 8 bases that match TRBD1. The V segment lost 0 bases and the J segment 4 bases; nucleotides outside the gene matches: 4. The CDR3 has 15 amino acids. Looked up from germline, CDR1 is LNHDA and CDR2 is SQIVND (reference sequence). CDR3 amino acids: CASSIDRGPVYGYTF. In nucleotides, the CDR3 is TGTGCCAGTAGTATAGACAGGGGGCCCGTCTATGGCTACACCTTC.

The CDR3 loop reads CASRAGAVETQYF. CDR3 coding DNA: TGTGCCAGCAGGGCGGGAGCTGTAGAGACCCAGTACTTC. V is TRBV6-1 and J is TRBJ2-5, with 7 positions matching TRBD2. In germline, CDR1 is MNHNS, CDR2 SASEGT. V was clipped by 6 bases and J by 4 bases; unmatched bases: 5. This CDR3 spans 13 amino acids.

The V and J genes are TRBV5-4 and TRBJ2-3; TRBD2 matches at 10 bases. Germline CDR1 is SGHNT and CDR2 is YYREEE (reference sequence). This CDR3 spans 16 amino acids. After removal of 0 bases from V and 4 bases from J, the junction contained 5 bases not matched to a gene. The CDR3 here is CASSLAKAGGPDTQYF. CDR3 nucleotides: TGTGCCAGCAGCTTGGCGAAAGCGGGGGGGCCAGATACGCAGTATTTT. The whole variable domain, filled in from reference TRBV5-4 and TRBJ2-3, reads ETGVTQSPTHLIKTRGQQVTLRCSSQSGHNTVSWYQQALGQGPQFIFQYYREEENGRGNFPPRFSGLQFPNYSSELNVNALELDDSALYLCASSLAKAGGPDTQYFGPGTRLTVL.

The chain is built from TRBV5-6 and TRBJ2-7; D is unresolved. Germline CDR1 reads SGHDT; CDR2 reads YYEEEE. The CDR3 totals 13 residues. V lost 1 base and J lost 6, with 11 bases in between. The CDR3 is CASSLSAVSEQYF. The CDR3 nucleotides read TGTGCCAGCAGCTTGTCGGCGGTGAGCGAGCAGTACTTC. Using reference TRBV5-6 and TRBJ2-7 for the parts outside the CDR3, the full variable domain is DAGVTQSPTHLIKTRGQQVTLRCSPKSGHDTVSWYQQALGQGPQFIFQYYEEEERQRGNFPDRFSGHQFPNYSSELNVNALLLGDSALYLCASSLSAVSEQYFGPGTRLTVT.

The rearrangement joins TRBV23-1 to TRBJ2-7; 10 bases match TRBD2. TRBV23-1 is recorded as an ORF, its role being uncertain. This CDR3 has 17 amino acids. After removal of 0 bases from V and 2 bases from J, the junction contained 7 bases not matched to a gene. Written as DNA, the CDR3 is TGCGCCAGCAGTCAATCGAGGGGCCTAGCGGGAGCCTACGAGCAGTACTTC. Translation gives CASSQSRGLAGAYEQYF.

The CDR3 region has the DNA TGTGCCAGCAGTACAGGGGCCGGGGCCAACGTCCTGACTTTC. This codes for CASSTGAGANVLTF. The chain recombines TRBV6-5 with TRBJ2-6; 7 bases align to TRBD1. In germline, CDR1 is MNHEY, CDR2 SVGAGI. The trim removed 5 bases at V and 4 bases at J, leaving 2 bases unmatched. The CDR3 is 14 amino acids.

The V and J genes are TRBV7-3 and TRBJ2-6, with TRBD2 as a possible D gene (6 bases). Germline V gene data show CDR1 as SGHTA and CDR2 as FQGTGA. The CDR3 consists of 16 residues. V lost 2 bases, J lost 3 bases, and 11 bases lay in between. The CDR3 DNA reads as TGTGCCAGCAGCTTAGATCCGGGAGATGGGGCCAACGTCCTGACTTTC. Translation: CASSLDPGDGANVLTF.

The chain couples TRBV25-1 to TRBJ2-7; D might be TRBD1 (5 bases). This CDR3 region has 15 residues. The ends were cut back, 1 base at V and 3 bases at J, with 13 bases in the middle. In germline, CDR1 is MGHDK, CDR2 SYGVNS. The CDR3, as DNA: TGTGCCAGCAGTGAATGGAAGGGGTTCTACTACGAGCAGTACTTC. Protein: CASSEWKGFYYEQYF.

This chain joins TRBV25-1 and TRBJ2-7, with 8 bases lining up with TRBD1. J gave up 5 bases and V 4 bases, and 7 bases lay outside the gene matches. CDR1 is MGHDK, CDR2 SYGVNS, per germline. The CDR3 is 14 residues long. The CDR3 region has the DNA TGTGCCAGCAGTGCGGACAGGGTAGGAGACGAGCAGTACTTC. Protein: CASSADRVGDEQYF.

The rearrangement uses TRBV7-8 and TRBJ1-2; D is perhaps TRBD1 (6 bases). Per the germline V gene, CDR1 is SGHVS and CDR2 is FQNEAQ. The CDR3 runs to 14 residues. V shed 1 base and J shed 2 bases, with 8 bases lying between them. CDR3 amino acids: CASSLETGNYGYTF. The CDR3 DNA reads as TGTGCCAGCAGCTTAGAAACAGGGAACTATGGCTACACCTTC.

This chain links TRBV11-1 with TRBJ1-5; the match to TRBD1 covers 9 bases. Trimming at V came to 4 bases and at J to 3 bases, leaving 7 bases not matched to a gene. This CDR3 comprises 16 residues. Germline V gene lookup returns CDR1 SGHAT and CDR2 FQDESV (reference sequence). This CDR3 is CASSSGQGGHNQPQHF. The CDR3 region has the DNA TGTGCCAGCAGCTCGGGACAGGGCGGGCACAATCAGCCCCAGCATTTT.

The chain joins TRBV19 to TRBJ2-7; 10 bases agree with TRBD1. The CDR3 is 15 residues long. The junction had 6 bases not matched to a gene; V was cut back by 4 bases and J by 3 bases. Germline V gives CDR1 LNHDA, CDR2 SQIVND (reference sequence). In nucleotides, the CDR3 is TGTGCCAGTAGTACCGGGACAGGGGTGGTCTACGAGCAGTACTTC. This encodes CASSTGTGVVYEQYF. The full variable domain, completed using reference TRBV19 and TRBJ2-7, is DGGITQSPKYLFRKEGQNVTLSCEQNLNHDAMYWYRQDPGQGLRLIYYSQIVNDFQKGDIAEGYSVSREKKESFPLTVTSAQKNPTAFYLCASSTGTGVVYEQYFGPGTRLTVT.

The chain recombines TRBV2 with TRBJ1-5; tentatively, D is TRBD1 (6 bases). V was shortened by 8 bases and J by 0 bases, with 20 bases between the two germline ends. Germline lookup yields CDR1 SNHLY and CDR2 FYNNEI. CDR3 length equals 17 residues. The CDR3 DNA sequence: TGTGCCAGCGGGGGGGGCATGGTCCCGTATAGCAATCAGCCCCAGCATTTT. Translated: CASGGGMVPYSNQPQHF.

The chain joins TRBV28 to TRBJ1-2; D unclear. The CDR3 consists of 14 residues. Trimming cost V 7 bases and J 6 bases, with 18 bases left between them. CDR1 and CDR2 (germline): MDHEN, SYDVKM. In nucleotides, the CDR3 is TGTGCCAGCAACCTTCGAGGAGGGTCCGATGGCTACACCTTC. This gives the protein CASNLRGGSDGYTF.

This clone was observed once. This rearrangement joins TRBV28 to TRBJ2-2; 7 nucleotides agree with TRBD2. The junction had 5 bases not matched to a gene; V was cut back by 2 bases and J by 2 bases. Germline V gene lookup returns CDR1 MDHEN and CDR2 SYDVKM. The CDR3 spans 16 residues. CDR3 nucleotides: TGTGCCAGCAGTTTAGCGGGAGCCTCCAACACCGGGGAGCTGTTTTTT. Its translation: CASSLAGASNTGELFF.

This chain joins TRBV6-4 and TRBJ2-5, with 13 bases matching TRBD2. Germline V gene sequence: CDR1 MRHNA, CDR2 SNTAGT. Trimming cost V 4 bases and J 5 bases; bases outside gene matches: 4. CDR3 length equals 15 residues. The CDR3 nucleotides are TGTGCCAGCAGTGCGACTAGCGGGGGGATGGAGACCCAGTACTTC. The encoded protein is CASSATSGGMETQYF.

DNA of the CDR3: TGTGCCAGCAGCTTGGACGGGACAGGGCTTCCTGAAGCTTTCTTT. Its translation: CASSLDGTGLPEAFF. This rearrangement joins TRBV5-4 to TRBJ1-1, with 9 bases lining up with TRBD1. The germline gives CDR1 SGHNT, CDR2 YYREEE (reference sequence). The ends lost 0 bases at V and 6 bases at J; junction bases unmatched: 6. The CDR3 length is 15 residues.

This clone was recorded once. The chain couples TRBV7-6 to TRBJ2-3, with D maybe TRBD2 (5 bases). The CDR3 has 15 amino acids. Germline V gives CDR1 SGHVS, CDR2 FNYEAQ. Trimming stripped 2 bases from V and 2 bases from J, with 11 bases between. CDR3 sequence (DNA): TGTGCCAGCAGCTTATTCGCGGGCTCCACAGATACGCAGTATTTT. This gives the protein CASSLFAGSTDTQYF.

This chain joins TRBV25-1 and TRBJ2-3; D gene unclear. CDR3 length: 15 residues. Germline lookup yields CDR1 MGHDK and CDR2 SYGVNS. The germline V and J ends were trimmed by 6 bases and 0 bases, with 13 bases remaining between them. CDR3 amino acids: CASSPATISTDTQYF. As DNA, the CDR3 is TGTGCCAGCAGCCCGGCCACTATTAGCACAGATACGCAGTATTTT.

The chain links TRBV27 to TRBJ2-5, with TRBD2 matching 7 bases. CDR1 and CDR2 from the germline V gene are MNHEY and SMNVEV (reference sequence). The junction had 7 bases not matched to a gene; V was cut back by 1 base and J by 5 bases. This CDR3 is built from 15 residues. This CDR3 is CASSLFAGVAETQYF. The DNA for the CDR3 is TGTGCCAGCAGTTTATTCGCGGGAGTGGCGGAGACCCAGTACTTC.

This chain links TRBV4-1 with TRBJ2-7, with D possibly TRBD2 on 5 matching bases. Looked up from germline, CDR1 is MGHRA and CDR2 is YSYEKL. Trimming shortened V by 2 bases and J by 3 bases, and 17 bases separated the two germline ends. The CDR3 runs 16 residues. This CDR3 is CASSQPTGTNFYEQYF. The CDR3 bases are TGCGCCAGCAGCCAACCTACGGGAACAAACTTCTACGAGCAGTACTTC.

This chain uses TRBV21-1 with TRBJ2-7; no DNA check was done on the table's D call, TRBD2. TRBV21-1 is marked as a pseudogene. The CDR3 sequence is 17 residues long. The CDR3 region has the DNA TGTGCCAGCGCGTTGCTAGCGGGGGGCCCGTTATCCTACGAGCAGTACTTC. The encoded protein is CASALLAGGPLSYEQYF.

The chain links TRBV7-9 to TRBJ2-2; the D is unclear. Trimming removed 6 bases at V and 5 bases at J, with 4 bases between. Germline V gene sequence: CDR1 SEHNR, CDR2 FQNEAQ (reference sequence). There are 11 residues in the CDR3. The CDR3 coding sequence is TGTGCCAGCAGTCCGACCGGGGAGCTGTTTTTT. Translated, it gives CASSPTGELFF.

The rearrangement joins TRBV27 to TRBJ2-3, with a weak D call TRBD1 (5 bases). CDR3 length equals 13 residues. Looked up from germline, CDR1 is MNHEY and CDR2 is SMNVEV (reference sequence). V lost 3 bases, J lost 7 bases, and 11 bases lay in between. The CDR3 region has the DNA TGTGCCAGCAGTTTCCAGACAGCAAATACGCAGTATTTT. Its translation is CASSFQTANTQYF.

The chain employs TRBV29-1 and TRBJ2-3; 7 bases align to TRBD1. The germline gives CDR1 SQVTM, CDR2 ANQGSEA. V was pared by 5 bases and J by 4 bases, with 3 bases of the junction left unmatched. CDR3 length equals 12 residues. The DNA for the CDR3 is TGCAGCGTTAAAAGGGGGCCAGATACGCAGTATTTT. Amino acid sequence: CSVKRGPDTQYF.

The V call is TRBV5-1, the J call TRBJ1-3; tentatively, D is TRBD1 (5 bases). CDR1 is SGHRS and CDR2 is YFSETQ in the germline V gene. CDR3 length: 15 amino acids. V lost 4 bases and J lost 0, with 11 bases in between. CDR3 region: CASSPGGFSGNTIYF. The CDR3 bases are TGCGCCAGCAGCCCGGGGGGGTTCTCTGGAAACACCATATATTTT.

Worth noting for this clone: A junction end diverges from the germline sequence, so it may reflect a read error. CDR3 sequence reads: CASRQGTIVNQPQRF. DNA of the CDR3: TGTGCCAGCAGGCAGGGGACAATTGTAAATCAGCCCCAGCGTTTT. The genes are TRBV6-6 and TRBJ1-5, with a possible D match to TRBD1 (6 bases). The CDR3 has 15 residues. The germline gives CDR1 MNHNY, CDR2 SVGAGI (reference sequence).

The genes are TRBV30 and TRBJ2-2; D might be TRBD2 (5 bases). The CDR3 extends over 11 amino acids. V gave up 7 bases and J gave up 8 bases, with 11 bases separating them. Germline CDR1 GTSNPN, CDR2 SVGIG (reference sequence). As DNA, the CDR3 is TGTGCCTCCACAACGGGGGGGGAGCTGTTTTTT. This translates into CASTTGGELFF.

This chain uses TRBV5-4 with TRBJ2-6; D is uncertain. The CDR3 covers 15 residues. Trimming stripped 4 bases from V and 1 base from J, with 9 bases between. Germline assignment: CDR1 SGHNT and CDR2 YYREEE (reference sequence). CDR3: CASSLGGSGANVLTF. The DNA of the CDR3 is TGTGCCAGCAGCCTGGGCGGTTCTGGGGCCAACGTCCTGACTTTC.

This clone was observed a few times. The CDR3 DNA reads as TGTGCCAGCAGTTACCCACCCCAGGGGAACTATGGCTACACCTTC. This sequence encodes CASSYPPQGNYGYTF. V gene TRBV6-5 combines with J gene TRBJ1-2; D is perhaps TRBD1 (6 bases). Germline V gene sequence: CDR1 MNHEY, CDR2 SVGAGI. There are 15 residues in the CDR3. Between the trimmed V and J ends, which lost 2 bases and 2 bases, there was a span of 12 bases.